This T cell receptor (beta chain) came from a study of Ad26.COV2.S vaccination and SARS-CoV-2 variants. In the study overall: COV1001, an Ad26.COV2.S trial, supplied this vaccine-arm donor.

Trimming stripped 5 bases from V and 8 bases from J, with 15 bases between. Germline CDR1 reads MNHEY; CDR2 reads SVGAGI. The CDR3 length is 13 residues. In regard to this clone: Its antigen is currently unknown.

Assay used: immunoSEQ multiplex PCR; TCRdb lists only in-frame clones, some missing. The table lists about 400,000 clones, around 92% of them singletons. Treatment meaning: 15 to 20 received Ad26.COV2.S at low or high dose, single or two shots; 5 received placebo; per-sample allocation not given. The study sampled participants on day 63 after the first vaccine or placebo injection. Whole-study results and caveats: Considerable breadth of spike-specific CD8+ and CD4+ T cell responses has reportedly been documented following vaccination.

The V and J genes are TRBV6-5 and TRBJ1-2; D call uncertain. The sequence derives from a person between 18 and 65 years old who received the Ad26.COV2.S COVID-19 vaccine or a placebo. The specimen was peripheral blood, collected in a trial of Ad26.COV2.S vaccine versus placebo. The DNA of the CDR3 is TGTGCCAGCAGTAGGGAACAGCGGCTCGGCTACACCTTC. Translated: CASSREQRLGYTF.